This TCR beta chain was documented in a study of blood T cell repertoires in COVID-19. Across the whole study: The origin of the acute and convalescent COVID-19 samples was the United States, Italy and Spain.

Repertoires were generated with immunoSEQ multiplex PCR, while TCRdb's copy carries only in-frame clones and drops some. Altogether more than 60,000 clones are present, more than 75% being singletons, with the ten largest covering around 10%. The V segment lost 8 bases and the J segment 3 bases; nucleotides outside the gene matches: 8. The CDR3 has 14 residues. The germline gives CDR1 LNHDA, CDR2 SQIVND (reference sequence). The participants were between roughly 18 and 89 years old and came from fewer than 25 US areas. Cohorts were determined from participant-reported clinical history. The chain combines TRBV19 with TRBJ1-1; 8 nucleotides match TRBD1. This TCR came from a woman aged 40 to 55 who had recovered from COVID-19. The sequenced sample consisted of PBMCs or T cells enriched from blood (not recorded which). This CDR3 reads CASGFRGRDTEAFF. In nucleotides, the CDR3 is TGTGCCAGTGGTTTCAGGGGGCGCGACACTGAAGCTTTCTTT.